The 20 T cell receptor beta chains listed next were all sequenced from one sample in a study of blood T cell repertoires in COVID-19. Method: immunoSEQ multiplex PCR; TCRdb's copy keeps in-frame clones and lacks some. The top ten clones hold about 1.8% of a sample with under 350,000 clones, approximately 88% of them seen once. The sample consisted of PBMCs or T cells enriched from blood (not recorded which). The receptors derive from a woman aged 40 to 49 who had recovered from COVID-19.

The CDR3 spells CASIRGQGEGMNTEAFF. The CDR3 region has the DNA TGTGCCAGTATCCGGGGACAGGGGGAGGGCATGAACACTGAAGCTTTCTTT. The J gene is TRBJ1-1, the V gene TRBV19; 11 nucleotides line up with TRBD1. The CDR3 runs to 17 residues. V shed 7 bases, J shed 0 bases, and the junction held 10 bases outside the gene matches. The germline CDR1 and CDR2 sequences are LNHDA and SQIVND (reference sequence).

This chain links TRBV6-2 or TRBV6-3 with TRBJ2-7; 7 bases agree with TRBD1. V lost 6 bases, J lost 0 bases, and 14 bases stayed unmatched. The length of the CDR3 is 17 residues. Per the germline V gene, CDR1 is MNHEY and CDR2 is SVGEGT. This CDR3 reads CASSRDRATRSSYEQYF. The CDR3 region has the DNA TGTGCCAGCAGCCGAGACAGGGCTACGAGGAGCTCCTACGAGCAGTACTTC.

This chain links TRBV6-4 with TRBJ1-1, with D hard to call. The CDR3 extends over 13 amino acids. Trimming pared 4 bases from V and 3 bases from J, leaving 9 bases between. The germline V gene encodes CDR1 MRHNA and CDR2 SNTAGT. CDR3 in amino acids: CASSGLPHTEAFF. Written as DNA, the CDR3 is TGTGCCAGCAGTGGTCTCCCTCACACTGAAGCTTTCTTT.

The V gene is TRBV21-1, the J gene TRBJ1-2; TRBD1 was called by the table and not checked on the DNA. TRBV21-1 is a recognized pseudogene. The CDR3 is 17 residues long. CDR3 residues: CASSNQPTEPINYGYTF. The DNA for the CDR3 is TGTGCCAGCAGCAACCAACCGACAGAACCCATAAACTATGGCTACACCTTC.

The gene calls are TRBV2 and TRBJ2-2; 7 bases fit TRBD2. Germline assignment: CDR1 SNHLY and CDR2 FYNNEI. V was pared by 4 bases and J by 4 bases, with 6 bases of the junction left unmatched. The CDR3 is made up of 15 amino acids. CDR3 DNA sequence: TGTGCCAGCAGTGTTCAGGGAGGGAGCACCGGGGAGCTGTTTTTT. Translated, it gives CASSVQGGSTGELFF.

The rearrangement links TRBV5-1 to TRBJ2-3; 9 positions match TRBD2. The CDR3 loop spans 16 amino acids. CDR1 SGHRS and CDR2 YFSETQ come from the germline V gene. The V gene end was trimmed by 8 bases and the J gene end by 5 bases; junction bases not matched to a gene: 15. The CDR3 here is CASRALAGQKQDTQYF. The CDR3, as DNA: TGCGCCAGTCGAGCTCTAGCGGGGCAGAAGCAAGATACGCAGTATTTT.

The CDR3 nucleotides read TGTGCCAGCAGTTACCCAGGGGGTTCTGGGGCTTTCTTT. It encodes CASSYPGGSGAFF. V gene TRBV6-5 combines with J gene TRBJ1-1; 7 bases line up with TRBD1. CDR1 and CDR2 (germline): MNHEY, SVGAGI. With 2 bases clipped from V and 11 bases from J, the junction kept 8 bases outside the gene matches. The CDR3 length is 13 residues.

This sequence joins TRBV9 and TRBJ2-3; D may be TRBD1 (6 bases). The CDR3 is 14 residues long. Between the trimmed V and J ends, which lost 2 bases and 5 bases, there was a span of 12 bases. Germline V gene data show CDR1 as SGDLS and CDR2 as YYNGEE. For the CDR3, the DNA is TGTGCCAGCAGCGTTCAGGGGTTGGGAGATACGCAGTATTTT. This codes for CASSVQGLGDTQYF.

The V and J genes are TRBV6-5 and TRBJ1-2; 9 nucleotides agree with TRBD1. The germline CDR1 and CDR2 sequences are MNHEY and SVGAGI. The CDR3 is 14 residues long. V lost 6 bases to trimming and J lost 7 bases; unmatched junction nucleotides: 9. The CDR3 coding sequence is TGTGCCAGCAGGGATGGACAGGGGCGGGGTGGCTACACCTTC. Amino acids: CASRDGQGRGGYTF.

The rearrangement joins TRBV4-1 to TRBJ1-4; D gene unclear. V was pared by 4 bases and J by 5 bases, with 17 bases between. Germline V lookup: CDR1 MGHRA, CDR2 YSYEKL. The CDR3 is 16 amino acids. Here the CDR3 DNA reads TGCGCCAGCAGCCTAAGCACAGCACCCCCGAATGAAAAACTGTTTTTT. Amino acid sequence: CASSLSTAPPNEKLFF.

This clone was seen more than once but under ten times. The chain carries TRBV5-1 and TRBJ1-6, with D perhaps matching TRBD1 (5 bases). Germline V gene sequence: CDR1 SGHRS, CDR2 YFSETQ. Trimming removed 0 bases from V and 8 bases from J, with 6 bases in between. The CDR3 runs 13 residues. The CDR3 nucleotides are TGCGCCAGCAGCTTGGAAGGGGATTCACCCCTCCACTTT. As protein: CASSLEGDSPLHF.

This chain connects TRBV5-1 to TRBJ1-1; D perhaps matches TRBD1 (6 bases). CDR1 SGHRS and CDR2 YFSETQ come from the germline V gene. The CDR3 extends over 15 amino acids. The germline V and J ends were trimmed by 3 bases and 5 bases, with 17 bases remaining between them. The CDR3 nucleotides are TGCGCCAGCAGCTCCACCCAACAGGGTCAGACTGAAGCTTTCTTT. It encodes CASSSTQQGQTEAFF.

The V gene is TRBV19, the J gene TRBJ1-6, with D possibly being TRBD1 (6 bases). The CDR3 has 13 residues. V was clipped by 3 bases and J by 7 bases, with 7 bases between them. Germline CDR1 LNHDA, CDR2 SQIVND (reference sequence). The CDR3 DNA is TGTGCCAGTAGTATTGACAGGAATTCACCCCTCCACTTT. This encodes CASSIDRNSPLHF.

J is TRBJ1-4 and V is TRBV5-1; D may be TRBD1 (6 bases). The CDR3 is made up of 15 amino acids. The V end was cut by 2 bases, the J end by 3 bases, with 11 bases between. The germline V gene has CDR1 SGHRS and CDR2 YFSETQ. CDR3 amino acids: CASSLGTQANEKLFF. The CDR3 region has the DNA TGCGCCAGCAGCTTAGGGACACAGGCTAATGAAAAACTGTTTTTT.

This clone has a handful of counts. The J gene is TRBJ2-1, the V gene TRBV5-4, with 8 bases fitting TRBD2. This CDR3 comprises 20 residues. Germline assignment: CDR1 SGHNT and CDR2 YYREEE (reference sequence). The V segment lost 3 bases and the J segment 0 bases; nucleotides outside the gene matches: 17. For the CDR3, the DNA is TGTGCCAGCAGCTCATTTGGCGGGGGGCCTACATCCAGCTCCTACAATGAGCAGTTCTTC. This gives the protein CASSSFGGGPTSSSYNEQFF.

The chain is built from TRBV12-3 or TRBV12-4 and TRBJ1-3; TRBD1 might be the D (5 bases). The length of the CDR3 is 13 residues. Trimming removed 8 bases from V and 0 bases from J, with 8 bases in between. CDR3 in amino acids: CASETDSGNTIYF. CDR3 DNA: TGTGCCAGCGAGACAGACTCTGGAAACACCATATATTTT.

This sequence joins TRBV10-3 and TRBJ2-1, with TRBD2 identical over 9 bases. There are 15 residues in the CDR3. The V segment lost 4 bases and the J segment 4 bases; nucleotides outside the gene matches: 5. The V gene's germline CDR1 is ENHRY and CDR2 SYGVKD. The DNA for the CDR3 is TGTGCCATCAGTGCCACGACTAGCGGTTACAATGAGCAGTTCTTC. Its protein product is CAISATTSGYNEQFF.

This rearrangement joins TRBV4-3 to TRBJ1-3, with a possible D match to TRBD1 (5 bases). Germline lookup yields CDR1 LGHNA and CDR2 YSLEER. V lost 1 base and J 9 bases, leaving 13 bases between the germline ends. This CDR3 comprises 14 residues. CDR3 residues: CASSQVGTLSTIYF. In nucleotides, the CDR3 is TGCGCCAGCAGCCAAGTAGGGACTCTCTCCACCATATATTTT.

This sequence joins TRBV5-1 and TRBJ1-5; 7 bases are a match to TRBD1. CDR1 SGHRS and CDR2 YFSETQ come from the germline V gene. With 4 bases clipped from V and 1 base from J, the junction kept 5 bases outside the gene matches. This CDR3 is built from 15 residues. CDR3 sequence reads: CASSRTGGSNQPQHF. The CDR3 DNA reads TGCGCCAGCAGCCGGACAGGAGGGAGCAATCAGCCCCAGCATTTT.

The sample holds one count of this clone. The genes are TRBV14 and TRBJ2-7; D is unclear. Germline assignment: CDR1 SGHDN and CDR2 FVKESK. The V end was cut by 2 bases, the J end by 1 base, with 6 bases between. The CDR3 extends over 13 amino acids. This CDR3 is CASSQLGSYEQYF. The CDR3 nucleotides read TGTGCCAGCAGCCAACTCGGGTCCTACGAGCAGTACTTC.